This T cell receptor (beta chain) was found in a study of T-cell reconstitution after alpha-beta-depleted transplantation in children. A TCRbeta library incorporating unique molecular identifiers was prepared. TCRdb passed the PCR reads through MiXCR, listing each CDR3 protein once. The sample consists of hundreds of thousands of distinct CDR3 sequences, 13% of them appearing once. Regarding the study as a whole: Diversity and T-cell counts at one year after transplant derived mostly from new T cells.

V lost 2 bases and J lost 7, with 30 bases in between. This CDR3 spans 19 amino acids. CDR1 is MDHEN, CDR2 SYDVKM, per germline. Note on this clonotype: No antigen is known for it.

This sequence joins TRBV28 and TRBJ2-7; tentatively, D is TRBD1 (6 bases). The sequence was obtained from a male patient between 5 and 17 years old who had a stem cell transplant for acute myeloid leukemia, so the T cells may come from the graft donor. Sequenced material: PBMCs, mostly from graft donor cells, taken 360 days after TCRalphabeta/CD19-depleted stem cell transplant. The CDR3: CASSLRWGRHTSTRGEQYF. Written as DNA, the CDR3 is TGTGCCAGCAGTTTACGGTGGGGGCGGCATACCTCGACACGGGGAGAGCAGTACTTC. The variable domain in full, with the rest retrieved from reference TRBV28 and TRBJ2-7, is DVKVTQSSRYLVKRTGEKVFLECVQDMDHENMFWYRQDPGLGLRLIYFSYDVKMKEKGDIPEGYSVSREKKERFSLILESASTNQTSMYLCASSLRWGRHTSTRGEQYFGPGTRLTVT.